The 27 T cell receptor beta chains in this list originate from one sample, sequenced in a study of T and B cells in COVID-19 patients. Blood genomic DNA input for TRB amplification was roughly 250-500 ng. TRB rearrangements were amplified by multiplex PCR with BIOMED2 TRB-A/B primers. TCRdb re-called the multiplex PCR reads through MiXCR, storing one row per CDR3 protein. The table includes about 5,400 distinct CDR3 sequences, 27% detected once. The sample comprised blood. All receptors derive from a human donor with active COVID-19.

Sample share makes this clonotype medium-sized. J is TRBJ2-3 and V is TRBV5-5, with D unresolved. The CDR3 runs 16 residues. The germline CDR1 and CDR2 sequences are SGHKS and YYEKEE (reference sequence). V was cut by 0 bases and J by 2 bases, with 13 bases left in between. CDR3 coding DNA: TGTGCCAGCAGCTTGGTGGGCGGCTCCCCCACAGATACGCAGTATTTT. This codes for CASSLVGGSPTDTQYF.

In the case of this clonotype: Just one base apart from a much larger clone, this may be a read error. The chain combines TRBV12-3 or TRBV12-4 with TRBJ1-5; D ambiguous. V was pared by 2 bases and J by 7 bases, with 12 bases between. This CDR3 has 14 amino acids. The CDR3 coding sequence is TGTGCCAGCAGTTTATGGGATTTCAGCCAGCCCCAGCATTTT. It specifies CASSLWDFSQPQHF.

By share of the sample, this clonotype is medium-sized (0.01 to 0.1%). V is TRBV6-2 or TRBV6-3 and J is TRBJ2-7, with 7 nucleotides matching TRBD2. Germline CDR1 is MNHEY and CDR2 is SVGEGT. Germline trimming cut 9 bases from V and 3 bases from J; bases unmatched to any gene: 8. This CDR3 is 13 amino acids long. Written as DNA, the CDR3 is TGTGCCAGTTGCTCGCGGACTAGCTACGAGCAGTACTTC. Translation: CASCSRTSYEQYF.

By share, this clonotype counts as large. V and J are TRBV29-1 and TRBJ2-1, with TRBD1 as a possible D gene (5 bases). Between the trimmed V and J ends, which lost 0 bases and 7 bases, there was a span of 16 bases. The CDR3 has 15 residues. In germline, CDR1 is SQVTM, CDR2 ANQGSEA. The CDR3 DNA is TGCAGCGTTGAAGATCTACGGCAGGGCGGTAATGAGCAGTTCTTC. Translated, it gives CSVEDLRQGGNEQFF.

This clonotype was seen a few times. The V and J genes are TRBV5-1 and TRBJ2-7; 16 nucleotides match TRBD2. Trimming removed 4 bases from V and 5 bases from J; junction bases left unmatched: 6. The CDR3 length is 16 residues. Looked up from germline, CDR1 is SGHRS and CDR2 is YFSETQ. The CDR3 nucleotides are TGCGCCAGCAGCCTAGGGACTAGCGGGAGGGACCACGAGCAGTACTTC. It is translated as CASSLGTSGRDHEQYF. The complete variable domain, with remaining parts taken from reference TRBV5-1 and TRBJ2-7, reads KAGVTQTPRYLIKTRGQQVTLSCSPISGHRSVSWYQQTPGQGLQFLFEYFSETQRNKGNFPGRFSGRQFSNSRSEMNVSTLELGDSALYLCASSLGTSGRDHEQYFGPGTRLTVT.

This clonotype is medium-sized. The chain uses TRBV11-3 and TRBJ2-7; no definite D call. Deletions cut 5 bases from V and 3 bases from J, with 5 bases between. The CDR3 is 11 amino acids. Germline CDR1 SGHNT, CDR2 YENEEA. DNA of the CDR3: TGTGCCAGCAGCCGGAGCTACGAGCAGTACTTC. It specifies CASSRSYEQYF. Based on the CDR3 plus reference TRBV11-3 and TRBJ2-7, the full variable domain is EAGVVQSPRYKIIEKKQPVAFWCNPISGHNTLYWYLQNLGQGPELLIRYENEEAVDDSQLPKDRFSAERLKGVDSTLKIQPAELGDSAVYLCASSRSYEQYFGPGTRLTVT.

The chain has TRBV5-1 and TRBJ1-1, with D tentatively TRBD1 (6 bases). Trimming took 4 bases from V and 3 from J, leaving 16 bases between them. The germline gives CDR1 SGHRS, CDR2 YFSETQ. The CDR3 has 15 amino acids. The CDR3 DNA reads TGCGCCAGCAGCCGGGCGGGGGAGGGGGACACTGAAGCTTTCTTT. Translating gives CASSRAGEGDTEAFF.

This clonotype is deemed medium-sized. The chain couples TRBV6-5 to TRBJ2-1; TRBD2 agrees at 9 bases. This CDR3 spans 16 amino acids. With V trimmed by 6 bases and J by 7 bases, 13 bases remained unmatched. Germline CDR1 and CDR2: MNHEY and SVGAGI. This CDR3 is CASSREGGRATNEQFF. The DNA of the CDR3 is TGTGCCAGCAGCCGAGAGGGCGGGAGGGCAACTAATGAGCAGTTCTTC.

There are a few counts of this clonotype. CDR3 DNA: TGTGCCAGCAGCAAAAAAGCAACGAACACCGGGGAGCTGTTTTTT. Protein product: CASSKKATNTGELFF. The chain links TRBV21-1 to TRBJ2-2. TRBV21-1 corresponds to a pseudogene. This CDR3 has 15 amino acids.

This clonotype is medium-sized. The chain recombines TRBV18 with TRBJ1-6, with TRBD1 as a possible D gene (5 bases). Trimming cost V 4 bases and J 6 bases, with 7 bases left between them. From germline, CDR1 is KGHSH and CDR2 LQKENI. The CDR3 is made up of 13 amino acids. In DNA, the CDR3 is TGTGCCAGCTCACGGGACTCTAATTCACCCCTCCACTTT. Protein sequence: CASSRDSNSPLHF.

This clonotype is categorized as medium-sized. V usage is TRBV29-1 and J usage is TRBJ1-5, with D unclear. Germline V CDR1 and CDR2: SQVTM, ANQGSEA. Trimming took 5 bases from V and 4 from J, leaving 12 bases between them. CDR3 size: 13 residues. The CDR3 spells CSVLVGGNQPQHF. The CDR3 region has the DNA TGCAGCGTTTTAGTGGGAGGGAATCAGCCCCAGCATTTT.

The DNA for the CDR3 is TGTGCCAGCAGCTTAGGCAGGGGGACCTACGAGCAGTACTTC. This translates into CASSLGRGTYEQYF. V and J are TRBV7-9 and TRBJ2-7; 7 nucleotides match TRBD1. The V segment lost 1 base and the J segment 2 bases; nucleotides outside the gene matches: 2. Germline CDR1 reads SEHNR; CDR2 reads FQNEAQ (reference sequence). There are 14 residues in the CDR3.

By its share, this clonotype is medium-sized. The chain links TRBV12-3 or TRBV12-4 to TRBJ1-5; TRBD1 aligns across 9 bases. The length of the CDR3 is 15 residues. The V segment lost 5 bases and the J segment 3 bases; nucleotides outside the gene matches: 5. The CDR3 here is CASSPTGGNNQPQHF. DNA for the CDR3: TGTGCCAGCAGTCCGACAGGGGGTAACAATCAGCCCCAGCATTTT.

This clonotype has a handful of counts. The chain combines TRBV6-6 with TRBJ2-4; 8 bases are a match to TRBD1. J was trimmed by 6 bases and V by 5 bases; bases with no gene match: 12. CDR1 and CDR2 (germline): MNHNY, SVGAGI (reference sequence). There are 16 residues in the CDR3. CDR3 bases: TGTGCCAGCAGTCCAAGTACAGGGGGAGGACGAAACATTCAGTACTTC. The encoded protein is CASSPSTGGGRNIQYF.

By sample share, this clonotype is medium-sized. J is TRBJ2-5 and V is TRBV7-6, with D tentatively TRBD1 (6 bases). Germline assignment: CDR1 SGHVS and CDR2 FNYEAQ. Trimming took 8 bases from V and 3 from J, leaving 13 bases between them. The CDR3 is made up of 13 amino acids. The CDR3 region is CASRPQGKETQYF. The DNA of the CDR3 is TGTGCCAGCCGCCCACAGGGAAAAGAGACCCAGTACTTC.

By share, this clonotype counts as medium-sized. The chain recombines TRBV18 with TRBJ2-2, with D hard to call. Per the germline V gene, CDR1 is KGHSH and CDR2 is LQKENI. The CDR3 runs to 16 residues. V lost 4 bases to trimming and J lost 0 bases, with 12 bases between them. CDR3 sequence (DNA): TGTGCCAGCTCACTTCTGGACCCTGCGAACACCGGGGAGCTGTTTTTT. Encoded protein: CASSLLDPANTGELFF.

In this sample, this clonotype turned up a few times. The rearrangement links TRBV7-6 to TRBJ2-3; 15 nucleotides line up with TRBD2. Per germline, CDR1 SGHVS and CDR2 FNYEAQ. With 3 bases clipped from V and 9 bases from J, the junction kept 7 bases outside the gene matches. This CDR3 has 16 residues. In DNA form, the CDR3 reads TGTGCCAGCAGCTTGGGACTAGCGGGAGGCGAAGGCACGCAGTATTTT. It codes for CASSLGLAGGEGTQYF.

In this sample, this clonotype is medium-sized. V is TRBV6-5 and J is TRBJ1-5, with 8 bases identical to TRBD1. Germline CDR1 and CDR2: MNHEY and SVGAGI. The CDR3 runs 14 residues. The trim removed 10 bases at V and 5 bases at J, leaving 10 bases unmatched. The chain's CDR3 is CATTPSGGDQPQHF. The CDR3 coding sequence is TGTGCCACCACACCTTCAGGGGGCGATCAGCCCCAGCATTTT.

As for this clonotype: One end of the junction fails to match germline, which may point to a read error. The V call is TRBV4-2, the J call TRBJ2-3; the D gene is possibly TRBD2 (5 bases). Germline V gene sequence: CDR1 LGHNA, CDR2 YNFKEQ. This CDR3 has 15 amino acids. This chain's CDR3 is CASSQVTMATDTQYF. The CDR3 region has the DNA TGCGCCAGCAGCCAAGTGACTATGGCGACAGATACGCAGTATTTT.

This clonotype is judged large. The chain carries TRBV19 and TRBJ2-2; D is unclear. Germline V gene lookup returns CDR1 LNHDA and CDR2 SQIVND (reference sequence). V lost 8 bases, J lost 4 bases, and 8 bases lay in between. The CDR3 runs to 12 residues. The CDR3 loop reads CASRLGTGELFF. The CDR3, as DNA: TGTGCCAGTCGCCTCGGCACCGGGGAGCTGTTTTTT.

This clonotype is termed medium-sized (0.01 to 0.1%). V and J are TRBV5-6 and TRBJ2-7; possible D gene TRBD2, 5 bases. Per germline, CDR1 SGHDT and CDR2 YYEEEE. Between the trimmed V and J ends, which lost 2 bases and 2 bases, there was a span of 8 bases. The CDR3 runs 13 residues. The CDR3 DNA follows: TGTGCCAGCAGCTTCGGGGATGCCTACGAGCAGTACTTC. Translating it yields CASSFGDAYEQYF.

On this clonotype itself: One base away lies a much larger clone, so this may be a sequencing read error. The chain uses TRBV12-3 or TRBV12-4 and TRBJ2-1; D is unresolved. Trimming cost V 9 bases and J 4 bases, with 7 bases left between them. The CDR3 loop spans 11 amino acids. CDR3 sequence reads: CARRKYNEQFF. DNA of the CDR3: TGTGCCAGAAGAAAATACAATGAGCAGTTCTTC.

In its sample, this clonotype ranks as medium-sized. V gene TRBV19 combines with J gene TRBJ1-5; D call uncertain. CDR3 length equals 15 residues. Germline V gene sequence: CDR1 LNHDA, CDR2 SQIVND (reference sequence). V was cut by 8 bases and J by 0 bases, with 14 bases left in between. The CDR3 bases are TGTGCCAGTGCCGGGGTAGTCTTTAGCAATCAGCCCCAGCATTTT. Residues: CASAGVVFSNQPQHF.

This clonotype is medium-sized. V and J are TRBV6-6 and TRBJ1-5; no reliable D call. The germline CDR1 and CDR2 sequences are MNHNY and SVGAGI (reference sequence). The CDR3 spans 13 residues. Deletions cut 7 bases from V and 4 bases from J, with 11 bases between. The CDR3 sequence is CASTWTENQPQHF. CDR3 DNA: TGTGCCAGCACCTGGACGGAGAATCAGCCCCAGCATTTT.

There are many counts of this clonotype. In DNA form, the CDR3 reads TGTGCCAGCAGCTTAGCGGCGGGAGGGCCATTAAATGAGCAGTTCTTC. Protein product: CASSLAAGGPLNEQFF. The V gene is TRBV7-9, the J gene TRBJ2-1; 9 nucleotides agree with TRBD2. CDR1 SEHNR and CDR2 FQNEAQ come from the germline V gene (reference sequence). CDR3 length: 16 amino acids. With V trimmed by 0 bases and J by 7 bases, 7 bases remained unmatched.

This clonotype was seen a few times. This chain uses TRBV5-1 with TRBJ2-1; 13 bases align to TRBD2. The CDR3 consists of 16 residues. The germline gives CDR1 SGHRS, CDR2 YFSETQ. J was trimmed by 9 bases and V by 4 bases; bases with no gene match: 10. This CDR3 is CASSPTGTSGNSEQFF. The CDR3 nucleotides are TGCGCCAGCAGCCCTACCGGGACTAGCGGGAACAGTGAGCAGTTCTTC.

This clonotype is medium-sized. The chain recombines TRBV19 with TRBJ2-7; TRBD1 is a possible D gene (6 bases). The CDR3 has 13 residues. V was pared by 2 bases and J by 5 bases, with 10 bases between. The germline V gene has CDR1 LNHDA and CDR2 SQIVND (reference sequence). The CDR3 here is CASSISPGDEQYF. The CDR3 coding sequence is TGTGCCAGTAGTATATCCCCAGGGGACGAGCAGTACTTC. Filled out from reference TRBV19 and TRBJ2-7, the complete variable domain reads DGGITQSPKYLFRKEGQNVTLSCEQNLNHDAMYWYRQDPGQGLRLIYYSQIVNDFQKGDIAEGYSVSREKKESFPLTVTSAQKNPTAFYLCASSISPGDEQYFGPGTRLTVT.